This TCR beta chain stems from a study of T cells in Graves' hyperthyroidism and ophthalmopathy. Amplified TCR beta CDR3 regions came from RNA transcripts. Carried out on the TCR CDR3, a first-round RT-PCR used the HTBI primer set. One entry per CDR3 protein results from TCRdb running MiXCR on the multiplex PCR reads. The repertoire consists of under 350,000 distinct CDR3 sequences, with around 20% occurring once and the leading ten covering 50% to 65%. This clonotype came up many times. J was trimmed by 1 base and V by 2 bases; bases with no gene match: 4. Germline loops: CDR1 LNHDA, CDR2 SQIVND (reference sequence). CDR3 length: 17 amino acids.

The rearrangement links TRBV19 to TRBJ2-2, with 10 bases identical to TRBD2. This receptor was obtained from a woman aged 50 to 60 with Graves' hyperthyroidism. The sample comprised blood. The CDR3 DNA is TGTGCCAGTAGTATACGTACTAGCGGGGTGAACACCGGGGAGCTGTTTTTT. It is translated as CASSIRTSGVNTGELFF.